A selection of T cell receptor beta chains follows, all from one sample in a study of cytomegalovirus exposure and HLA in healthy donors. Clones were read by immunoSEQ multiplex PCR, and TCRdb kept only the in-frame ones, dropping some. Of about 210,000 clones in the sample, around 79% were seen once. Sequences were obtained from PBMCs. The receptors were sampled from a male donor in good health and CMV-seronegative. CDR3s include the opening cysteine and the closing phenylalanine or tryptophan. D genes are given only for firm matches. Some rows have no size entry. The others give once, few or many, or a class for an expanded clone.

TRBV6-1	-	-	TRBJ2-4	TGTGCCAGCAGTCAGCTGGGGGGGCAAAACATTCAGTACTTC	CASSQLGGQNIQYF
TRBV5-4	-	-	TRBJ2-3	TGTGCCAGCAGTTCGGGACACCTCCTTAGCACAGATACGCAGTATTTT	CASSSGHLLSTDTQYF
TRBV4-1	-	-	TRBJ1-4	TGCGCCAGCAGCCAAGACTGGCAGGCCGGTGAAAAACTGTTTTTT	CASSQDWQAGEKLFF
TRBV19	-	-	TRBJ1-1	TGTGCCAGTAGTATAGATGACACCAACACTGAAGCTTTCTTT	CASSIDDTNTEAFF
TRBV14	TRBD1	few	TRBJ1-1	TGTGCCAGCAGCCAAGTCGGGGAAGACAGGGGCACTGAAGCTTTCTTT	CASSQVGEDRGTEAFF
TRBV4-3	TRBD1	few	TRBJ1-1	TGCGCCAGCAGCCAGGCCCCCCGGGGGCTAGGACAGGGAGGAACTGAAGCTTTCTTT	CASSQAPRGLGQGGTEAFF
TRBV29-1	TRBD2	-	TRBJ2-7	TGCAGCGTAGCGGGACTAGCGGGAAACTACTACGAGCAGTACTTC	CSVAGLAGNYYEQYF
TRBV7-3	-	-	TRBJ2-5	TGTGCCAGCAGCTTAATCGTGGAGGAGACCCAGTACTTC	CASSLIVEETQYF
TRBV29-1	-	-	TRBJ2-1	TGCAGCGTTGAAGCCAGGGGCCATGATTACAATGAGCAGTTCTTC	CSVEARGHDYNEQFF
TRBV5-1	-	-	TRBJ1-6	TGCGCCAGCAGCTTGGGCCGGTCTAATTCACCCCTCCACTTT	CASSLGRSNSPLHF
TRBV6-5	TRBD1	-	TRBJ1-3	TGTGCCAGCAGTTACGATCGGGACAGATCTGGAAACACCATATATTTT	CASSYDRDRSGNTIYF
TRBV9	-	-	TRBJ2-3	TGTGCCAGCAGCGTAGGAGCGGCCCACACAGATACGCAGTATTTT	CASSVGAAHTDTQYF
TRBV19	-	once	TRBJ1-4	TGTGCCAGTAGTGCCAGGGGATATAATGAAAAACTGTTTTTT	CASSARGYNEKLFF
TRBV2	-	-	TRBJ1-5	TGTGCCACCGCACCCGGTCCTCGGCCCCAGCATTTT	CATAPGPRPQHF
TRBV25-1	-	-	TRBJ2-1	TGTGCCAGCAGTGAAGGGGTAGCGAGCTACAATGAGCAGTTCTTC	CASSEGVASYNEQFF
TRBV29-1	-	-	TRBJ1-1	TGCAGCGTTGAAGGGCAGGGGAACACTGAAGCTTTCTTT	CSVEGQGNTEAFF
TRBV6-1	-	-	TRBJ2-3	TGTGCCAGCAGTGAAGGGGGGACACGCACAGATACGCAGTATTTT	CASSEGGTRTDTQYF
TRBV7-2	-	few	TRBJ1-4	TGTGCCAGCAGCTCGGGCAGGGGTGAAAAACTGTTTTTT	CASSSGRGEKLFF
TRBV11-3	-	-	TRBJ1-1	TGTGCCAGCAGCAAGGACAGCTATAACACTGAAGCTTTCTTT	CASSKDSYNTEAFF
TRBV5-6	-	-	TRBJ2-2	TGTGCCAGCATCAGACAGGTGAACACCGGGGAGCTGTTTTTT	CASIRQVNTGELFF
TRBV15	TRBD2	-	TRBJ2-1	TGTGCCACCAGCTTCGGACTAGCGGGGGGGCAATATGAGCAGTTCTTC	CATSFGLAGGQYEQFF
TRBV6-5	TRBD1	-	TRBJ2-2	TGTGCCAGCAGCAGGACAGGGATGAGCGGGGAGCTGTTTTTT	CASSRTGMSGELFF
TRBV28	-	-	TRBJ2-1	TGTGCCAGCAGTTCTAGTCGGGAGAGCTCCTACAATGAGCAGTTCTTC	CASSSSRESSYNEQFF
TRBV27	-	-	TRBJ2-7	TGTGCCAGCAGTTTATCGGGCGGGGCGGGACTGTTCTACGAGCAGTACTTC	CASSLSGGAGLFYEQYF
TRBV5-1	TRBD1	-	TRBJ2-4	TGCGCCAGCAGCACCCGGACAGGGTCAAACATTCAGTACTTC	CASSTRTGSNIQYF
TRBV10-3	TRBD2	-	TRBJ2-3	TGTGCCATCAGTCAAGCGGGGGGGGGCACAGATACGCAGTATTTT	CAISQAGGGTDTQYF
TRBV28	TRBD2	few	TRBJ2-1	TGTGCCAGCAGTTTCCCGACTAGCGGGGGGCCGTATGAGCAGTTCTTC	CASSFPTSGGPYEQFF
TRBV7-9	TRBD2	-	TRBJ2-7	TGTGCCAGCAGCCTACACCGGGAGGACTTCCACGAGCAGTACTTC	CASSLHREDFHEQYF